The sequence of this T cell receptor beta chain was determined in a study of T cell clones after liver transplantation. Sequenced by immunoSEQ multiplex PCR; TCRdb stores in-frame clones only, minus some. The sample includes under 20,000 clones, about 84% seen only once; the top ten take approximately 35%. The source of this sequence is a human patient who received a liver transplant. Some T cells here may be from the graft donor. Sequenced here: CD8+ T cells from blood, sampled 48 months after liver transplant.

CDR3 in amino acids: CASSQASAGGTGELFF. The CDR3 DNA reads TGCGCCAGCAGCCAAGCTTCAGCGGGGGGCACCGGGGAGCTGTTTTTT. The chain has TRBV4-3 and TRBJ2-2; 9 nucleotides line up with TRBD2. Germline lookup yields CDR1 LGHNA and CDR2 YSLEER. The J segment lost 4 bases and the V segment lost 1 base, leaving 4 bases of the junction unmatched. The CDR3 loop spans 16 amino acids.